These T cell receptor beta chains were read from a single sample in a study of identical twins. From the 5' RACE reads, TCRdb called clonotypes with MiXCR, one entry per CDR3 protein. The sample comprises 350,000 or so distinct CDR3 sequences, roughly an eighth of which are singletons, and just over 7% rests with the top ten. The same data also contributed to another study, on yellow fever vaccine responses in identical twins.

Sequencing was performed on CD8+ T cells sorted from blood. The receptors here all came from a woman aged 18 to 35 in good health. The CDR3 runs from the conserved cysteine through the conserved F or W. Each record gives: clone size, V gene, J gene, D gene, CDR3 length, CDR3 DNA, CDR3 protein. The D gene is left open where the match is weak. The size of a clone is reported for some rows only, either as once, few or many, or as a class for expanded clones.

abundance: few; v_gene: TRBV5-8; j_gene: TRBJ1-1; d_gene: .; len: 14; CDR3nt: TGTGCCAGCAGCTTATTCCCCGGGAACACTGAAGCTTTCTTT; CDR3aa: CASSLFPGNTEAFF
abundance: .; v_gene: TRBV25-1; j_gene: TRBJ2-1; d_gene: .; len: 15; CDR3nt: TGTGCCAGCAGCCCGGGCCCAGGCAAGTACAATGAGCAGTTCTTC; CDR3aa: CASSPGPGKYNEQFF
abundance: .; v_gene: TRBV20-1; j_gene: TRBJ1-5; d_gene: .; len: 14; CDR3nt: TGCAGTGCTAGTCCAGGGTACAGCAATCAGCCCCAGCATTTT; CDR3aa: CSASPGYSNQPQHF
abundance: .; v_gene: TRBV14; j_gene: TRBJ2-1; d_gene: .; len: 16; CDR3nt: TGTGCCAGCAGCCAAGGGCTCCCAACTAGAGGCAATGAGCAGTTCTTC; CDR3aa: CASSQGLPTRGNEQFF
abundance: few; v_gene: TRBV27; j_gene: TRBJ2-3; d_gene: TRBD1; len: 17; CDR3nt: TGTGCCAGCAGTTTACAGTCGGCGACAGGGGCCACAGATACGCAGTATTTT; CDR3aa: CASSLQSATGATDTQYF
abundance: few; v_gene: TRBV12-3/TRBV12-4; j_gene: TRBJ2-1; d_gene: .; len: 15; CDR3nt: TGTGCCAGCAGTCCCGGGTCAGGTTCCTACAATGAGCAGTTCTTC; CDR3aa: CASSPGSGSYNEQFF
abundance: many; v_gene: TRBV5-5; j_gene: TRBJ2-1; d_gene: TRBD1; len: 17; CDR3nt: TGTGCCAGCAGCTTGGTGCGGACAGGGCCTTCCTACAATGAGCAGTTCTTC; CDR3aa: CASSLVRTGPSYNEQFF
abundance: .; v_gene: TRBV7-9; j_gene: TRBJ2-4; d_gene: TRBD2; len: 13; CDR3nt: TGTGCCAGCACCCCGGGAGGGAGGGACATTCAGTACTTC; CDR3aa: CASTPGGRDIQYF
abundance: few; v_gene: TRBV3-1; j_gene: TRBJ2-1; d_gene: .; len: 15; CDR3nt: TGTGCCAGCAGCCTTGCTTGGGGGACATACAATGAGCAGTTCTTC; CDR3aa: CASSLAWGTYNEQFF
abundance: many; v_gene: TRBV27; j_gene: TRBJ1-1; d_gene: .; len: 13; CDR3nt: TGTGCCAGCAGTTTATCCGTTGTCGCAGAAGCTTTCTTT; CDR3aa: CASSLSVVAEAFF
abundance: many; v_gene: TRBV3-1; j_gene: TRBJ1-2; d_gene: TRBD1; len: 18; CDR3nt: TGTGCCAGCAGCCAAGATCGAAGAAGGGACAGGGCAAACTATGGCTACACCTTC; CDR3aa: CASSQDRRRDRANYGYTF
abundance: few; v_gene: TRBV4-2; j_gene: TRBJ2-5; d_gene: TRBD1; len: 17; CDR3nt: TGTGCCAGCAGCCAAGGAGTGAGACAGGGTACCCAAGAGACCCAGTACTTC; CDR3aa: CASSQGVRQGTQETQYF
abundance: .; v_gene: TRBV12-3/TRBV12-4; j_gene: TRBJ1-1; d_gene: .; len: 13; CDR3nt: TGTGCCAGCAGCTCGGGGAGGGGTACTGAAGCTTTCTTT; CDR3aa: CASSSGRGTEAFF
abundance: few; v_gene: TRBV20-1; j_gene: TRBJ2-7; d_gene: .; len: 17; CDR3nt: TGCAGTGCTAGAGATTCGGTACTATCCGGGTGGACCTACGAGCAGTACTTC; CDR3aa: CSARDSVLSGWTYEQYF
abundance: .; v_gene: TRBV12-3/TRBV12-4; j_gene: TRBJ1-5; d_gene: .; len: 16; CDR3nt: TGTGCCAGCAGTGAGGCCGGAGGGCTTAGCAATCAGCCCCAGCATTTT; CDR3aa: CASSEAGGLSNQPQHF
abundance: few; v_gene: TRBV27; j_gene: TRBJ2-1; d_gene: TRBD2; len: 15; CDR3nt: TGTGCCAGCAGTTTAGAAAGCGGGGGAGTCCCTGAGCAGTTCTTC; CDR3aa: CASSLESGGVPEQFF
abundance: few; v_gene: TRBV3-1; j_gene: TRBJ2-2; d_gene: TRBD2; len: 19; CDR3nt: TGTGCCAGCAGCCTACCCTTCAGACTAGCGGGAGGCTACGACGGGGAGCTGTTTTTT; CDR3aa: CASSLPFRLAGGYDGELFF
abundance: few; v_gene: TRBV20-1; j_gene: TRBJ2-5; d_gene: .; len: 14; CDR3nt: TGCAGTGCTAGAGGAGGGGGGCGCTGGGAGACCCAGTACTTC; CDR3aa: CSARGGGRWETQYF
abundance: many; v_gene: TRBV3-1; j_gene: TRBJ2-1; d_gene: .; len: 16; CDR3nt: TGTGCCAGCAGCCAACTCCTCGGGACGGATCCTGCCGGGCAGTTCTTC; CDR3aa: CASSQLLGTDPAGQFF
abundance: few; v_gene: TRBV7-9; j_gene: TRBJ2-7; d_gene: TRBD1; len: 15; CDR3nt: TGTGCCAGCAGCTTCCTACAGGGGACAGGTGACGAGCAGTACTTC; CDR3aa: CASSFLQGTGDEQYF